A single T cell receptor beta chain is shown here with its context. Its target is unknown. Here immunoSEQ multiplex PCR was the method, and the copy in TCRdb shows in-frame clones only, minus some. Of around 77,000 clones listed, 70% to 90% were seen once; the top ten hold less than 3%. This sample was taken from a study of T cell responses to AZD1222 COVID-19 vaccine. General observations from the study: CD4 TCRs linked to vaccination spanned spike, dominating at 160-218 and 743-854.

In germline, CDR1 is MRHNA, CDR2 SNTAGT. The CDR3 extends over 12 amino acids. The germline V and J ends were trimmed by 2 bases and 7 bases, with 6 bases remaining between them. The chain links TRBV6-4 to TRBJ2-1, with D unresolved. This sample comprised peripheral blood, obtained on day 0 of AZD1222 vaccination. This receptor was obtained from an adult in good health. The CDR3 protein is CASSDGINEQFF. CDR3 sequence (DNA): TGTGCCAGCAGTGACGGCATAAATGAGCAGTTCTTC.